This T cell receptor beta chain was identified during a study of cytomegalovirus exposure and HLA in healthy donors. Whole-study findings and limits: 87-base-pair reads could not separate some V segments, including TRBV6-2 and TRBV6-3. There were some public TCRs occurring in many donors, but most TCR sequences were rare.

13 Jbeta primers and 60 Vbeta primers were used for the PCR. Sequenced by immunoSEQ multiplex PCR; TCRdb stores in-frame clones only, minus some. Among approximately 190,000 clones listed, roughly 80% were seen once. As to this clone: The antigen is unknown.

The V gene's germline CDR1 is LNHDA and CDR2 SQIVND (reference sequence). The V gene lost 0 bases and the J gene lost 2 bases, with 11 bases spanning the gap. This CDR3 is built from 16 residues. Specimen: PBMCs. The TCR originated in a woman aged 18-35 years in good health and CMV-seronegative. The V and J genes are TRBV19 and TRBJ2-1; the D gene is possibly TRBD1 (5 bases). CDR3 protein: CASSIEAGQPYNEQFF. The CDR3 coding sequence is TGTGCCAGTAGTATAGAGGCAGGGCAACCCTACAATGAGCAGTTCTTC.